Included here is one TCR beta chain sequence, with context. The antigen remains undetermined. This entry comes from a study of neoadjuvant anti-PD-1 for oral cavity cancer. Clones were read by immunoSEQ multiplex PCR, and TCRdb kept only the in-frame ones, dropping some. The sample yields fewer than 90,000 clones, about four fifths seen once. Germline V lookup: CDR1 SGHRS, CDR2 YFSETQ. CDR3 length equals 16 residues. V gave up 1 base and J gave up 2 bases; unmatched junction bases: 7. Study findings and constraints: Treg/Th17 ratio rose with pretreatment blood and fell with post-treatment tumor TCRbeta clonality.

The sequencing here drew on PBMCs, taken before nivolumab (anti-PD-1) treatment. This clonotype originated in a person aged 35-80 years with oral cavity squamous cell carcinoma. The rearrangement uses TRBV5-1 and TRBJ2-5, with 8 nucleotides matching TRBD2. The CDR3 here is CASSLTTSVKQETQYF. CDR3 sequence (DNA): TGCGCCAGCAGCTTGACGACTAGCGTAAAACAAGAGACCCAGTACTTC.